Listed here are 29 T cell receptor beta chains from one sample, sequenced in a study of identical twins listed by TCRdb under 2016. The method behind the library was 5' RACE. The sample was run on an Illumina HiSeq 2000. TCRdb reran the public reads through fastp at Q25 and MiXCR, keeping productive beta chains. CDR3 protein sequences are deduplicated, and each keeps its most common genes and DNA. This sample lists around 340,000 distinct CDR3 sequences; roughly an eighth were detected once. Together, the top ten hold roughly 7.8% of the sample. These data also formed part of another study, on yellow fever vaccine responses in identical twins.

Sequencing used CD8+ T cells sorted from blood. These receptors all stem from a woman between 18 and 29 years old in good health.

This chain uses TRBV27 with TRBJ2-1; D unclear. CDR1 is MNHEY and CDR2 is SMNVEV in the germline V gene (reference sequence). Deletions cut 3 bases from V and 5 bases from J, with 20 bases between. The CDR3 totals 17 residues. The CDR3 nucleotides are TGTGCCAGCAGTTTTACACACATAAGCCCATGGCACAATGAGCAGTTCTTC. This encodes CASSFTHISPWHNEQFF.

This clonotype appeared a few times. This chain links TRBV11-1 with TRBJ2-1, with D possibly being TRBD1 (6 bases). The germline V gene encodes CDR1 SGHAT and CDR2 FQDESV (reference sequence). This CDR3 is built from 19 residues. The V end was cut by 3 bases, the J end by 0 bases, with 21 bases between. The CDR3 region is CASSFSGQGVLGSYNEQFF. The CDR3, as DNA: TGTGCCAGCAGCTTCTCGGGACAAGGCGTCTTGGGCTCCTACAATGAGCAGTTCTTC.

The J gene is TRBJ2-5, the V gene TRBV4-1; D tentatively reads TRBD1 or TRBD2 (5 bases each). Deletions cut 2 bases from V and 5 bases from J, with 12 bases between. Germline V gives CDR1 MGHRA, CDR2 YSYEKL. This CDR3 spans 14 amino acids. This chain's CDR3 is CASSQYGDGETQYF. Here the CDR3 DNA reads TGCGCCAGCAGCCAATATGGGGACGGGGAGACCCAGTACTTC.

V gene TRBV4-1 combines with J gene TRBJ1-4; no clear D. The V end lost 8 bases, the J end lost 3 bases, and 16 bases lay between the germline ends. The CDR3 runs to 15 residues. The germline CDR1 and CDR2 sequences are MGHRA and YSYEKL. The CDR3 coding sequence is TGCGCCAGCCGAAGCTCATGGCAGCCTAATGAAAAACTGTTTTTT. It codes for CASRSSWQPNEKLFF.

This clonotype has at least ten counts. The gene calls are TRBV3-1 and TRBJ2-1, with D uncertain. The CDR3 is 15 residues long. The V gene's germline CDR1 is LGHDT and CDR2 YNNKEL (reference sequence). V was shortened by 0 bases and J by 6 bases, with 12 bases between the two germline ends. CDR3 sequence reads: CASSQEGIAFNEQFF. In DNA, the CDR3 is TGTGCCAGCAGCCAAGAGGGGATAGCCTTCAATGAGCAGTTCTTC.

The chain is built from TRBV27 and TRBJ2-2; D gene unclear. This CDR3 has 16 residues. Germline CDR1 is MNHEY and CDR2 is SMNVEV (reference sequence). The ends were cut back, 4 bases at V and 5 bases at J, with 17 bases in the middle. The CDR3: CASSSWLTRGTGELFF. In nucleotides, the CDR3 is TGTGCCAGCAGTTCCTGGCTGACAAGAGGAACCGGGGAGCTGTTTTTT.

This clonotype was detected a few times. V usage is TRBV7-9 and J usage is TRBJ1-1, with 10 bases aligning to TRBD1. Germline V lookup: CDR1 SEHNR, CDR2 FQNEAQ (reference sequence). CDR3 size: 16 residues. J gave up 7 bases and V 4 bases, and 12 bases lay outside the gene matches. CDR3 sequence reads: CASSSSAGDRGFEAFF. The DNA for the CDR3 is TGTGCCAGCAGCTCCTCGGCCGGGGACAGGGGCTTTGAAGCTTTCTTT.

This clonotype was seen more than once but under ten times. This chain uses TRBV4-1 with TRBJ2-1; 7 bases are a match to TRBD1. Germline CDR1 is MGHRA and CDR2 is YSYEKL. The V gene end was trimmed by 1 base and the J gene end by 4 bases; junction bases not matched to a gene: 10. The CDR3 is 17 amino acids. The chain's CDR3 is CASSQVDGTAAYNEQFF. The DNA of the CDR3 is TGCGCCAGCAGCCAAGTAGACGGGACAGCGGCTTACAATGAGCAGTTCTTC.

This clonotype has a count of ten or more. The chain recombines TRBV6-5 with TRBJ1-1; TRBD1 might be the D (5 bases). Between the trimmed V and J ends, which lost 2 bases and 4 bases, there was a span of 8 bases. Germline CDR1 MNHEY, CDR2 SVGAGI. The CDR3 sequence is 13 residues long. CDR3 amino acids: CASSYGGFTEAFF. The DNA of the CDR3 is TGTGCCAGCAGTTACGGGGGGTTCACTGAAGCTTTCTTT.

This clonotype was seen repeatedly, ten times or more. The V and J genes are TRBV29-1 and TRBJ2-3, with D perhaps matching TRBD1 (5 bases). The CDR3 length is 12 residues. Deletions cut 7 bases from V and 1 base from J, with 9 bases between. Germline assignment: CDR1 SQVTM and CDR2 ANQGSEA. The CDR3 loop is CSAQGGTDTQYF. As DNA, the CDR3 is TGCAGCGCCCAGGGTGGCACAGATACGCAGTATTTT.

This clonotype was detected only a few times. The gene calls are TRBV6-1 and TRBJ2-5, with a tentative D call TRBD1 (6 bases). The CDR3 runs to 17 residues. The V and J ends lost 6 bases and 4 bases respectively, with 24 bases between them. The germline gives CDR1 MNHNS, CDR2 SASEGT. CDR3 nucleotides: TGTGCCAGCAGCCAAAAGGGGGTCAGCTTTCCGGGAGAGACCCAGTACTTC. Translating it yields CASSQKGVSFPGETQYF.

The chain has TRBV19 and TRBJ2-5, with 10 bases matching TRBD2. The junction had 9 bases not matched to a gene; V was cut back by 0 bases and J by 5 bases. Germline lookup yields CDR1 LNHDA and CDR2 SQIVND (reference sequence). The CDR3 extends over 17 amino acids. The CDR3 DNA reads TGTGCCAGTAGTATAGAGTTAGCGGGAGGCCCGCGGGAGACCCAGTACTTC. Translated, it gives CASSIELAGGPRETQYF. Supplemented by reference TRBV19 and TRBJ2-5, the full variable domain reads DGGITQSPKYLFRKEGQNVTLSCEQNLNHDAMYWYRQDPGQGLRLIYYSQIVNDFQKGDIAEGYSVSREKKESFPLTVTSAQKNPTAFYLCASSIELAGGPRETQYFGPGTRLLVL.

The chain employs TRBV5-4 and TRBJ2-1; 10 bases are a match to TRBD1. CDR1 is SGHNT, CDR2 YYREEE, per germline (reference sequence). The V segment lost 3 bases and the J segment 5 bases; nucleotides outside the gene matches: 5. The length of the CDR3 is 15 residues. The CDR3, as DNA: TGTGCCAGCAGCTCGGGACAGGGGTTTAACAATGAGCAGTTCTTC. It is translated as CASSSGQGFNNEQFF. Using reference TRBV5-4 and TRBJ2-1 for the parts outside the CDR3, the full variable domain is ETGVTQSPTHLIKTRGQQVTLRCSSQSGHNTVSWYQQALGQGPQFIFQYYREEENGRGNFPPRFSGLQFPNYSSELNVNALELDDSALYLCASSSGQGFNNEQFFGPGTRLTVL.

The CDR3 protein is CASSLFPAPDTQYF. CDR3 in DNA: TGTGCCAGCAGTTTATTCCCAGCCCCAGATACGCAGTATTTT. The V and J genes are TRBV28 and TRBJ2-3, with unresolved D. Germline assignment: CDR1 MDHEN and CDR2 SYDVKM. The CDR3 totals 14 residues. Trimming cost V 1 base and J 4 bases, with 9 bases left between them.

The chain uses TRBV12-3 or TRBV12-4 and TRBJ2-1; 7 nucleotides agree with TRBD2. Trimming took 3 bases from V and 9 from J; bases not matched to a gene: 8. The CDR3 has 14 residues. CDR3 in DNA: TGTGCCAGCAGTTTTAGGGGACTATATAGTGAGCAGTTCTTC. Translation: CASSFRGLYSEQFF.

This clonotype came up a few times. The rearrangement uses TRBV6-1 and TRBJ2-3; D not certain. This CDR3 comprises 14 residues. Germline loops: CDR1 MNHNS, CDR2 SASEGT. V dropped 3 bases and J dropped 6 bases, with 13 bases sitting between them. The CDR3 here is CASSDLRDPDTQYF. CDR3 in DNA: TGTGCCAGCAGTGATCTCCGTGACCCGGATACGCAGTATTTT.

The CDR3 reads CASSLAPPGQGKQETQYF. CDR3 nucleotides: TGTGCCAGCAGTTTAGCCCCCCCCGGGCAGGGAAAACAAGAGACCCAGTACTTC. The chain is built from TRBV12-3 or TRBV12-4 and TRBJ2-5, with D perhaps matching TRBD1 (5 bases). The CDR3 totals 18 residues. Trimming took off 0 bases at V and 2 bases at J, with 19 bases between the two ends.

This chain links TRBV20-1 with TRBJ2-1; a weak D match, TRBD2 (5 bases). Trimming stripped 3 bases from V and 0 bases from J, with 12 bases between. The CDR3 consists of 15 residues. Per germline, CDR1 DFQATT and CDR2 SNEGSKA (reference sequence). The CDR3 sequence: CSASFAGSSYNEQFF. Here the CDR3 DNA reads TGCAGTGCTAGTTTCGCGGGTAGCTCCTACAATGAGCAGTTCTTC.

The gene calls are TRBV7-9 and TRBJ2-7, with 8 bases identical to TRBD1. Trimming cost V 5 bases and J 2 bases; bases outside gene matches: 8. Germline V gene lookup returns CDR1 SEHNR and CDR2 FQNEAQ (reference sequence). CDR3 size: 15 residues. CDR3 DNA sequence: TGTGCCAGCAGCCTTCCGACAGGGGCCACCTACGAGCAGTACTTC. Translation: CASSLPTGATYEQYF.

This clonotype has at least ten counts. The V and J genes are TRBV7-2 and TRBJ1-2, with D maybe TRBD1 (6 bases). The CDR3 is 17 amino acids. Trimming removed 4 bases from V and 6 bases from J, with 24 bases in between. Germline CDR1 reads SGHTA; CDR2 reads FQGNSA. The CDR3 here is CASSWAPGTPLVNGYTF. CDR3 nucleotide sequence: TGTGCCAGCAGCTGGGCGCCAGGGACACCCCTAGTGAATGGCTACACCTTC.

This clonotype was seen a handful of times. V and J are TRBV19 and TRBJ2-3; a possible D gene is TRBD1 (5 bases). Looked up from germline, CDR1 is LNHDA and CDR2 is SQIVND (reference sequence). The CDR3 spans 15 residues. V was trimmed by 6 bases and J by 4 bases, leaving 17 bases between them. The CDR3 loop reads CASRRSGNRADTQYF. The CDR3 nucleotides are TGTGCCAGTAGGAGATCAGGGAATAGAGCAGATACGCAGTATTTT.

For the CDR3, the DNA is TGCAGCGTTGTGGAAGAGACCCAGTACTTC. Encoded protein: CSVVEETQYF. The chain carries TRBV29-1 and TRBJ2-5; unclear D gene. The CDR3 has 10 amino acids. Germline CDR1 is SQVTM and CDR2 is ANQGSEA. V was trimmed by 4 bases and J by 3 bases, leaving 3 bases between them.

This clonotype was seen only a few times. The V call is TRBV6-5, the J call TRBJ2-7; D remains ambiguous. Germline lookup yields CDR1 MNHEY and CDR2 SVGAGI. The CDR3 totals 13 residues. CDR3 DNA sequence: TGTGCCAGCAGTGACTCCCCAGGCTACGAGCAGTACGTC. Its translation: CASSDSPGYEQYV.

V and J are TRBV12-3 or TRBV12-4 and TRBJ2-3; D is undetermined. The CDR3 is 15 amino acids. V gave up 2 bases and J gave up 1 base, with 10 bases separating them. The CDR3 DNA reads TGTGCCAGCAGTTTACCGGGCCCCGGCACAGATACGCAGTATTTT. This gives the protein CASSLPGPGTDTQYF.

Only a few counts were recorded for this clonotype. The CDR3 DNA follows: TGTGCCAGCAGACAGGGTCATCTTAATGAAAAACTGTTTTTT. Residues: CASRQGHLNEKLFF. The V call is TRBV28, the J call TRBJ1-4; tentative D call: TRBD1 (6 bases). V was trimmed by 6 bases and J by 4 bases, leaving 12 bases between them. The CDR3 contains 14 residues. The germline CDR1 and CDR2 sequences are MDHEN and SYDVKM.

This clonotype was observed at least ten times. The chain is built from TRBV29-1 and TRBJ2-7, with 8 bases that match TRBD2. Germline values: CDR1 SQVTM, CDR2 ANQGSEA. The length of the CDR3 is 13 residues. J was trimmed by 5 bases and V by 3 bases; bases with no gene match: 6. CDR3 coding DNA: TGCAGCGTTGATTACGGGAGGGCCGACGAGCAGTACTTC. Its protein is CSVDYGRADEQYF.

This clonotype was observed a few times. This chain connects TRBV5-1 to TRBJ2-5; TRBD1 matches 11 bases. Per the germline V gene, CDR1 is SGHRS and CDR2 is YFSETQ. This CDR3 spans 15 amino acids. V lost 4 bases to trimming and J lost 3 bases; unmatched junction nucleotides: 5. Here the CDR3 reads CASSLDRGQEETQYF. The CDR3 bases are TGCGCCAGCAGCCTGGACAGGGGGCAGGAAGAGACCCAGTACTTC.

This clonotype showed up just a few times. CDR3 region: CASSIGQGGPEAFF. CDR3 nucleotide sequence: TGTGCCAGTAGTATCGGGCAGGGAGGGCCTGAAGCTTTCTTT. The chain couples TRBV19 to TRBJ1-1, with D maybe TRBD1 (5 bases). V dropped 3 bases and J dropped 6 bases, with 14 bases sitting between them. Germline loops: CDR1 LNHDA, CDR2 SQIVND (reference sequence). The CDR3 is made up of 14 amino acids.

This clonotype has more than one count but fewer than ten. The chain is built from TRBV7-9 and TRBJ2-3; 9 bases agree with TRBD2. The CDR3 runs 16 residues. Trimming cost V 5 bases and J 4 bases; bases outside gene matches: 10. Germline V lookup: CDR1 SEHNR, CDR2 FQNEAQ (reference sequence). The CDR3 sequence is CASSRAGGADPDTQYF. The DNA of the CDR3 is TGTGCCAGCAGCCGGGCGGGGGGGGCGGATCCAGATACGCAGTATTTT.